This T cell receptor (beta chain) emerged from a study of CD8 T cells in ankylosing spondylitis (dated by TCRdb to between 2016 and 2019). Regarding the complete study: T cell receptor beta repertoires were profiled in healthy donors and ankylosing spondylitis patients so that disease-linked TCR variants could be found. Peripheral blood was sampled, and synovial fluid was additionally collected from ankylosing spondylitis patients. The full study cohort was made up of about 25 ankylosing spondylitis patients and roughly 98 healthy donors. Overall study results and their limits: Some motif variants were previously reported in synovial fluid and blood of reactive arthritis patients, suggesting common disease-initiation mechanisms. Blood from ankylosing spondylitis patients appeared to be characterized by a TCR beta motif made up of about 8 highly homologous amino acid variants. According to the report, matched synovial fluid samples from ankylosing spondylitis patients were significantly enriched for the disease-linked clones. The disease-linked clones had a CD8+ phenotype and were found at relatively low frequencies in peripheral blood.

The sample holds many counts of this clonotype. Its antigen specificity is not known. Base-call qualities are not available, and no considerably larger clone is one nucleotide away. From its cysteine to its phenylalanine, the CDR3 spans 14 amino acids. Here the CDR3 DNA is all that survives: 42 bases in frame from base 1. The germline V gene supplies CDR1 SGDLS and CDR2 YYNGEE. Cut back by 2 bases and 7 bases, the V and J ends lie 15 bases apart. Sequencer: Illumina HiSeq 2500. TCR beta libraries were prepared by quantitative 5'-RACE with molecular barcodes. Concerning the study's data processing: To identify disease-linked TCR variants, a new computational method was used, one built on a probabilistic model of VDJ rearrangement. TCRdb passed the public sequencing reads through fastp at Q25 and MiXCR, retaining productive beta sequences. Every distinct CDR3 protein forms one entry, paired with its most common genes and DNA. The V and J calls were not made by the authors but by TCRdb's processing. Counted in this sample were about 130,000 distinct CDR3 sequences; roughly 6.6% of them appeared once. The ten largest clones capture around 12% of the sample.

The sequencing sample was made of blood, either unsorted or a sorted T cell fraction (not recorded which). The receptor was isolated from a female donor with ankylosing spondylitis or in good health (not recorded which). Here the chain combines TRBV9 and TRBJ1-2; the D region possibly corresponds to TRBD1 (6 bases align). The CDR3 protein is CASSVQGLDSGYTF. The nucleotide sequence is TGTGCCAGCAGCGTCCAGGGGCTCGACTCTGGCTACACCTTC.